Below are 2 T cell receptor beta chains sequenced from a single sample in a study of blood T cells in healthy people across ages. A second roughly 6 to 11 cycle PCR used barcoded and J-beta primers. TCRdb re-derived calls from the 5' RACE reads in MiXCR, one entry per CDR3 protein. The sample contains 700,000 to 950,000 distinct CDR3 sequences, 55% to 75% of which appear only once. Sequencing used blood. The receptor source for this set is a man aged 30-40 years in good health.

The rearrangement uses TRBV28 and TRBJ2-5; possibly TRBD2 for D (5 bases). The CDR3 length is 16 residues. Trimming left V 6 bases short and J 1 base short, with 18 bases between. The germline V gene has CDR1 MDHEN and CDR2 SYDVKM. CDR3 sequence (DNA): TGTGCCAGCAGGAGAGGGCTAGATCGCCTCCAAGAGACCCAGTACTTC. Translating gives CASRRGLDRLQETQYF. Supplemented by reference TRBV28 and TRBJ2-5, the full variable domain reads DVKVTQSSRYLVKRTGEKVFLECVQDMDHENMFWYRQDPGLGLRLIYFSYDVKMKEKGDIPEGYSVSREKKERFSLILESASTNQTSMYLCASRRGLDRLQETQYFGPGTRLLVL.

The count of this clonotype is one. The chain is built from TRBV5-5 and TRBJ2-7, with 9 bases fitting TRBD1. After removal of 2 bases from V and 5 bases from J, the junction contained 8 bases not matched to a gene. Germline loops: CDR1 SGHKS, CDR2 YYEKEE (reference sequence). The CDR3 covers 15 residues. The CDR3: CASSFRGQGNNEQYF. For the CDR3, the DNA is TGTGCCAGCAGCTTTCGGGGACAGGGAAACAACGAGCAGTACTTC.